Detailed here is one TCR beta chain. Its antigen has not been determined. Base qualities are not recorded, but no much larger clone differs from it by a single base. The record originates from a study of blood T cell repertoires in COVID-19 (dated by TCRdb to about 2020). About the investigation overall: The collaborator samples originated in the United States, Italy and Spain and spanned the acute and convalescent phases of COVID-19. The material from the prospective study consisted of cDNA or gDNA derived from T cells, B-cell-depleted T cells, or PBMCs. Deeply sampled blood TCRbeta repertoires from subjects exposed to, actively infected with, or recovered from COVID-19 were included in the dataset. The repertoires were made available in a free public database intended to serve as a resource for research on the immune response to SARS-CoV-2. The samples were drawn from the first 160 participants of the ongoing ImmuneRACE study and from 1,254 subjects provided by 6 global collaborators. The sample metadata nearly always contained a de-identified subject ID, COVID-19 status, age in years and sex. HLA class I and class II types, where available, came from metadata supplied by the sample provider rather than from assay-based typing. Overall results and qualifications from the work: Clinical and demographic metadata were provided uncurated, with the amount varying by source and participant.

Participants in the prospective study were aged roughly 18 to 100 years, lived in 24 United States geographic areas, and enrolled through a virtual design. Cohort assignment in the prospective study relied on participant-reported clinical history from a screening survey and a study questionnaire. For ImmuneRACE Cohort 3, a participant was defined as recovered based on two consecutive negative NP/OP PCR tests, clearance by a healthcare professional, or resolution of symptoms. In the prospective study, whole blood, serum and a nasopharyngeal or oropharyngeal swab were collected from each participant by mobile phlebotomists. Participants in the prospective study had the option to provide additional blood draws and questionnaires over a roughly 2-month period. Before DNA extraction, blood samples from the prospective study were shipped at room temperature or frozen. TCRbeta CDR3 regions were amplified from genomic DNA using the immunoSEQ Assay, a bias-controlled multiplex PCR. Concerning the study's data processing: Nucleated cell counts per sample were estimated from amplification of reference gene primers within the assay. Sequence reads were collapsed and filtered to measure the absolute abundance of every unique TCRbeta CDR3 rearrangement. For each sample, productive Simpson clonality was calculated as the square root of Simpson's diversity index over productive rearrangements. The source is immuneACCESS, and TCRdb retained only in-frame sequences with V and J called. Part of the clones is not carried over; for the studies checked, unresolved V genes explain less than half of this, and the remainder is unexplained. The V and J calls and clone size were taken over from that table, and D and trimming were inferred from the DNA. Here the sample has approximately 170,000 clones; less than 85% occur a single time. In total, the top ten clones hold approximately 12% of the sample.

V sheds 0 bases and J sheds 2 bases, leaving 8 bases between their ends. From cysteine to phenylalanine, the CDR3 is 15 amino acids long. Solely the CDR3 DNA is kept, with 45 bases framed from the first base. The germline V gene (reference sequence) supplies CDR1 SGHNT and CDR2 YYREEE. The chain employs TRBV5-4 and TRBJ2-2, with no reliable assignment of the D segment. The receptor's source is a man aged 45-65 years who had recovered from COVID-19. Source material: PBMCs or T cells enriched from blood (not recorded which). The DNA is as follows: TGTGCCAGCAGCTTGGGTGGCAGAAACACCGGGGAGCTGTTTTTT. This translates into CASSLGGRNTGELFF. Where the CDR3 stops, the reference TRBV5-4 and TRBJ2-2 genes take over; the full variable domain is ETGVTQSPTHLIKTRGQQVTLRCSSQSGHNTVSWYQQALGQGPQFIFQYYREEENGRGNFPPRFSGLQFPNYSSELNVNALELDDSALYLCASSLGGRNTGELFFGEGSRLTVL.